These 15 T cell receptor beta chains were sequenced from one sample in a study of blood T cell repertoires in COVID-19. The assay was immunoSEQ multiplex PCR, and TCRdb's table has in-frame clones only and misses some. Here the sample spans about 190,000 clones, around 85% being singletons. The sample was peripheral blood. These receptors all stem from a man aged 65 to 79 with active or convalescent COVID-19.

DNA of the CDR3: TGTGCCAGCAGCCAATTGGGAGGGCCGGGAAATGAGCAGTTCTTC. Translating gives CASSQLGGPGNEQFF. The chain has TRBV14 and TRBJ2-1; the match to TRBD2 covers 7 bases. J gave up 7 bases and V 2 bases, and 8 bases lay outside the gene matches. Germline V gene sequence: CDR1 SGHDN, CDR2 FVKESK. There are 15 residues in the CDR3.

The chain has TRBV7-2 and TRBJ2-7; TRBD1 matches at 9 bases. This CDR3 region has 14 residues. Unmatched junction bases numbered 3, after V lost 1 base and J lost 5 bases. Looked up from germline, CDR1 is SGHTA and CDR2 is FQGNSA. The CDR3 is CASSLGYRGHEQYF. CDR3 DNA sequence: TGTGCCAGCAGCTTAGGCTACAGGGGGCACGAGCAGTACTTC.

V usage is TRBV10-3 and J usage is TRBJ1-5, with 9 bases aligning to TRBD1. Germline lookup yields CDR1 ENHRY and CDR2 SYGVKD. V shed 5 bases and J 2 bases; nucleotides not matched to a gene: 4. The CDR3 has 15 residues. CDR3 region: CAISNRDRGNQPQHF. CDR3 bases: TGTGCCATCAGTAACCGGGACAGGGGCAATCAGCCCCAGCATTTT.

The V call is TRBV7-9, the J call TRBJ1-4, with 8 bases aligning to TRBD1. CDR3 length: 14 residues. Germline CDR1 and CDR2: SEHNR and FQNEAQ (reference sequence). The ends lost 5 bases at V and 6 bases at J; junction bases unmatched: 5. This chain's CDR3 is CASSQGAGDEKLFF. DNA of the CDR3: TGTGCCAGCAGCCAGGGGGCTGGGGATGAAAAACTGTTTTTT.

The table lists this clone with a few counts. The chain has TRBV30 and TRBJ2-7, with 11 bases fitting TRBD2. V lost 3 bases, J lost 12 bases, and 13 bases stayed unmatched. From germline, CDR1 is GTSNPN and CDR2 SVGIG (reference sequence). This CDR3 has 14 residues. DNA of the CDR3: TGTGCCTGGAGCTCCGGGACTAGCGGCTTGGGGCTGTACTTC. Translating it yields CAWSSGTSGLGLYF.

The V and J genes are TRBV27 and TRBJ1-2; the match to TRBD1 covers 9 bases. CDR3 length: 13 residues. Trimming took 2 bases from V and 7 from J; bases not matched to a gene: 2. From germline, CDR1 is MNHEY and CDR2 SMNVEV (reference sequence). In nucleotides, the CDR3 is TGTGCCAGCAGTTTAGGACAGGGGTCTGGCTACACCTTC. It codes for CASSLGQGSGYTF.

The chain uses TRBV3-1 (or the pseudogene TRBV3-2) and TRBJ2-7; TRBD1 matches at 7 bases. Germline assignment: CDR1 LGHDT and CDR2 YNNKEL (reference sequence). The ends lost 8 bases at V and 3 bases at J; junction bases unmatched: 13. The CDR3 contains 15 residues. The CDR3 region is CASRDRLKTSYEQYF. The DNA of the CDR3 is TGTGCCAGCCGGGACAGACTCAAAACAAGCTACGAGCAGTACTTC.

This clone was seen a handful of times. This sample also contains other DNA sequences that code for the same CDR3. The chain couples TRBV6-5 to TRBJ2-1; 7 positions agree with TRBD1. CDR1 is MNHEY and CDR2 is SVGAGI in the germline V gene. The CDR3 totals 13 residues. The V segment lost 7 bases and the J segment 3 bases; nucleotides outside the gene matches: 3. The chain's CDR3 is CASTGQIYNEQFF. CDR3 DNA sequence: TGTGCCAGCACGGGACAGATCTACAATGAGCAGTTCTTC.

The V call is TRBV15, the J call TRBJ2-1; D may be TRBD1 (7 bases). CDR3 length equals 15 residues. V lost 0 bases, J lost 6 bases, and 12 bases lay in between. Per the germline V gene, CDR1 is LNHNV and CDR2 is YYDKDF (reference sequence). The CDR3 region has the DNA TGTGCCACCAGCAGAGACTGGCAGGGGGGCAATGAGCAGTTCTTC. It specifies CATSRDWQGGNEQFF.

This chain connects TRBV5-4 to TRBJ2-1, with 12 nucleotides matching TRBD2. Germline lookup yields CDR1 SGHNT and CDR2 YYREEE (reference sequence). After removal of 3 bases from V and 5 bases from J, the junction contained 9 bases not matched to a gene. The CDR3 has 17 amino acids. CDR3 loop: CASSSKGLAGMNNEQFF. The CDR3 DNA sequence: TGTGCCAGCAGCTCAAAGGGACTAGCGGGCATGAACAATGAGCAGTTCTTC.

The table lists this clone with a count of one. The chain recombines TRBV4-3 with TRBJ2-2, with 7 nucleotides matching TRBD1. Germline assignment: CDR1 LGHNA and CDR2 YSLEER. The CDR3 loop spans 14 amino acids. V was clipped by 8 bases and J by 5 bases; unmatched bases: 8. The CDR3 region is CASRTGVGTGELFF. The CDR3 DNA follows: TGCGCCAGCCGCACAGGGGTGGGGACCGGGGAGCTGTTTTTT.

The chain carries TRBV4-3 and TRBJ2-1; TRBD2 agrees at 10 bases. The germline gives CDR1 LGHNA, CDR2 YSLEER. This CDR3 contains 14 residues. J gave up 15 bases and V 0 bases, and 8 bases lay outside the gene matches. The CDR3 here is CASSQERASGRLFF. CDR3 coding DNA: TGCGCCAGCAGCCAAGAAAGGGCTAGCGGGAGACTGTTCTTC.

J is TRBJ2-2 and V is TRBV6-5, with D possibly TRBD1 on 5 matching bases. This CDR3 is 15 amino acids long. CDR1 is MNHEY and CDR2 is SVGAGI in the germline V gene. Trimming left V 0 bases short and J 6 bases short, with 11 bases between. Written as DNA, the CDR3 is TGTGCCAGCAGTTACTCGTCCAGGGCCGCCGGGGAGCTGTTTTTT. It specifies CASSYSSRAAGELFF.

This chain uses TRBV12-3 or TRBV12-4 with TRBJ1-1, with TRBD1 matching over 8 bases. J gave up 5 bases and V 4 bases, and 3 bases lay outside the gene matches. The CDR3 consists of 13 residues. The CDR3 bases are TGTGCCAGCAGTTGGACAGGGTGGACTGAAGCTTTCTTT. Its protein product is CASSWTGWTEAFF.

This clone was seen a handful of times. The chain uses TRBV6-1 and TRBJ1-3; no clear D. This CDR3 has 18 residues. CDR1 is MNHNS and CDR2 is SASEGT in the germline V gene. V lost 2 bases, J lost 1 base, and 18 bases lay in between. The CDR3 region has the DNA TGTGCCAGCAGTGAATTTAAGCAGGCGCGTAAATCTGGAAACACCATATATTTT. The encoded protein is CASSEFKQARKSGNTIYF.